This T cell receptor (beta chain) came from a study of cytomegalovirus exposure and HLA in healthy donors (dated by TCRdb to about 2017). The study in broad terms: According to an earlier analysis of 587 of the donors, about 190 million T cells yielded some 110 million unique TCR beta sequences and 276 Gb of sequence data. An early release covering some 640 HLA-typed donors comprised approximately 290 gigabases of sequencing data and about 90 million unique TCR sequences. Among the roughly 370 genotyped donors, around 81% belonged to the genetic ancestry cluster associated with self-reported Caucasian donors. The study aimed to test whether signatures of past pathogen exposure could be identified by cataloging public T cell receptors. The study used immunosequencing to profile the T cell repertoires of several hundred subjects and linked those repertoires to cytomegalovirus serostatus. A separate validation cohort of 100 to 150 different subjects was used in addition to the roughly 670-subject first cohort. High-throughput TCR immunosequencing, statistical association of individual TCRs with disease status, and machine learning were combined to predict cytomegalovirus infection status. A later analysis re-examined previously published TCR beta repertoires from just over 650 donors and added high-resolution HLA genotyping to investigate patterns of TCR occurrence. In the later analysis, no new phenotypic data were used to find candidate immune exposures; instead, reliance was placed on TCR beta sequences and their occurrence across donors. An earlier analysis of 500 to 750 of the donors applied high-throughput TCR beta sequencing to assess whether each TCR beta V gene segment acted as functional or pseudogenic. Alongside the repertoire data, information on donor age, sex, ethnicity and CMV serostatus was compiled. Genome-wide SNP genotypes for about 65% of the 666 donors were used in a later genetic analysis, which treated that subset as a discovery cohort. All discovery cohort repertoires had been generated using a single sequencing platform. Class I and class II HLA loci were covered by the typing at four-digit resolution. The number of typed donors differed by locus: about 629-630 for A, B, C, DRB1 and DQB1; some 540 for DQA1; over 600 for DPA1; and 400 to 480 for DPB1. Because of strong linkage in the cohort, five DR-DQ haplotypes were treated as single units for association and clustering. Among around 400 genotyped donors of the cohort, an average of about 240,000 unique TCR beta nucleotide sequences was sequenced per donor, of which 15% to 20% were non-productive.

In total, roughly 670 healthy bone marrow donors made up the cohort. All cohort members were sampled while nominally healthy, although unrecorded immune exposures were likely present. The donor tested CMV seropositive, placing the donor among the approximately 290 seropositive members of the cohort. Every donor gave a peripheral blood sample, and the peripheral blood mononuclear cells from that sample were used for TCR beta sequencing. Genomic DNA was extracted from the blood cell samples with the Qiagen DNeasy Blood Extraction Kit. Findings and caveats that apply to the study as a whole: In a later analysis, several top co-occurrence clusters were reported to appear linked to parvovirus B19, influenza, CMV and Epstein-Barr virus. Roughly uniform sequencing depth across donors was assumed in presence/absence analyses, although this assumption may not hold. Some IMGT-functional V segments, including TRBV6-2 and TRBV6-3, could not be told apart with the 87-base-pair reads, so those segments were excluded. A further reported finding was that TCR beta sequences accurately predicted the HLA-A and HLA-B alleles for most subjects in the first cohort. In both the original and validation cohorts, the classifier was reported to diagnose cytomegalovirus status with high specificity and sensitivity. The cohort was sequenced for TCR beta chains only, and without alpha or paired-chain data the features that could be detected were limited. In a later analysis, HLA-associated TCR beta chains were found to be more clonally expanded and to have lower generation probabilities than equally common non-associated chains. In an earlier analysis of over 550 of the donors, most TCR beta V segments were observed in productive rearrangements about 87% or about 30% of the time, broadly matching IMGT annotations. When HLA alleles, especially DR and DQ, strongly co-occurred, TCR associations were difficult to assign to individual alleles. The sequencing pipeline was judged likely to have produced a cluster of highly shared sequence variants as a technical artifact. A later genetic analysis reported fewer N-insertions in productive TCRs among donors in an Asian-associated ancestry cluster than the roughly 690-donor mean. Linkage disequilibrium might explain the correlated functional status among segregating V segments, but an unknown experimental factor could not be ruled out. Immune exposure information for the cohort was limited to CMV serostatus. A later analysis found that most CMV-associated TCR beta chains appeared HLA-restricted, with HLA associations seemingly driven largely by CMV exposure. At a false discovery rate of 0.05, a later analysis linked 16,951 TCR beta sequences to specific HLA alleles. In a later genetic analysis, a missense DCLRE1C variant was associated with V-gene and J-gene trimming of TCR beta chains, and the association was replicated in an independent cohort. A later analysis found that TCR association rates varied across HLA loci, with DRB1 alleles showing the most associated TCRs and HLA-C alleles the fewest. HLA typing was unavailable for some donors at each locus, so association tests used only the typed subset. Most TCR sequences were seen in very few donors, while some public TCRs were found in many individuals. Roughly 15 rarely observed V segments, including chromosome 9 orphons, were excluded from the earlier analysis of just under 600 of the donors because counts were too low. The study gave a list of 150 to 200 TCR beta chains associated with cytomegalovirus. It was suggested by the authors that the approach could potentially be generalized to other disease states and immunological phenotypes. In vitro tests confirmed that three of the cytomegalovirus-associated TCR beta chains recognize cytomegalovirus antigens.

The CDR3 has 15 amino acids, counting the end cysteine and phenylalanine. CDR3 DNA only is kept here, 45 bases in frame from base 1. The germline V gene sets CDR1 to SGHRS and CDR2 to YFSETQ. The trim is 0 bases for V and 3 bases for J, with a gap of 12 bases between the germline ends. Receptors were amplified or captured by the immunoSEQ multiplex PCR assay. For the multiplex PCR, a mixture combining 60 forward primers for TCR Vbeta segments and 13 reverse primers for TCR Jbeta segments was used. The CDR3 region of rearranged TCR beta genes was amplified from genomic DNA with a multiplex PCR assay. On the Illumina HiSeq System, the amplified TCR beta libraries were sequenced as 87-base-pair reads. The published analysis was carried out like this. A later analysis tallied tens of millions of unique TCR beta chains across the 666 repertoires, and some 10 million of those chains were shared by two or more donors. A nearest-neighbor algorithm error-corrected the raw reads and collapsed the reads into unique sequences, merging closely related sequences to remove PCR and sequencing errors. CDR3 sequences were aligned to IMGT reference sequences to assign V, D and J gene segments. For a sequence to be retained, at least a six-nucleotide match to both a V gene segment and a J gene segment was required. A rearrangement counted as productive if the CDR3 had no stop codons and remained in frame with V and J, and every other rearrangement counted as non-productive. CDR3 was defined according to IMGT convention as the region running from the second conserved V-encoded cysteine to the conserved J-encoded phenylalanine. The earlier analysis of about 530 of the donors excluded any sequence lacking an unambiguous match to a single V gene segment. An earlier analysis of 550 to 650 of the donors classified V segments as functional when productive rearrangements were above 56.7% and as segregating when the standard deviation between donors was above 5%. A statistical classification framework was built for diagnosing cytomegalovirus status from the catalog of TCR beta chain sequences. In a later analysis, TCR nucleotide sequences were compared against IMGT/GENE-DB human TR gene sequences so that V and J genes could be assigned. Using the TCRdist pipeline, a later analysis assigned CDR3 sequences along with most-parsimonious VDJ recombination scenarios. A later analysis defined each TCR beta chain by its CDR3 amino acid sequence plus V-gene family, and excluded reads lacking a unique V-gene family. A later analysis removed roughly 590 highly shared, low-generation-probability nucleotide sequences to deal with suspected cross-contamination and a sequencing artifact. In a later analysis, a clonal expansion index was calculated for each public chain from normalized within-repertoire ranks of inferred template counts. In a later analysis, generation probabilities were computed using a VDJ recombination model fitted to out-of-frame rearrangements, and the results were checked against IGoR. In a later analysis, TCR-TCR, TCR-HLA and TCR-CMV co-occurrence was scored with hypergeometric tests, and a repertoire-size bias correction was applied to TCR pairs. False discovery rates were estimated in a later analysis by permuting HLA or CMV assignments 20 times. A later analysis grouped co-occurring TCRs with DBSCAN, adding TCRdist sequence similarity when clustering within HLA-allele-positive subsets. For co-occurrence clustering, repertoires with fewer than 30,000 or more than 120,000 public chains were excluded, along with roughly five repertoires with anomalous nucleotide sharing. Held by TCRdb, this immuneACCESS table contains in-frame sequences only and omits some clones. Under half of the omission traces to an unresolved V gene where checked; the cause of the rest is unknown. The V and J calls and the clone size are those of that table, but D and trimming were determined from the DNA. The data table for this sample lists fewer than 250,000 clones. About 1% of the sample is held by the ten biggest clonotypes.

As for this clone: Its antigen specificity is not known.

The source of this sequence is a woman aged 30 to 39 in good health and CMV-seropositive. In this chain, TRBV5-1 is recombined with TRBJ1-1; the D gene is unclear. The sequencing input was PBMCs. The CDR3 loop reads CASSLVGSGDTEAFF. The nucleotide sequence is given as TGCGCCAGCAGCTTGGTCGGGAGTGGGGACACTGAAGCTTTCTTT.